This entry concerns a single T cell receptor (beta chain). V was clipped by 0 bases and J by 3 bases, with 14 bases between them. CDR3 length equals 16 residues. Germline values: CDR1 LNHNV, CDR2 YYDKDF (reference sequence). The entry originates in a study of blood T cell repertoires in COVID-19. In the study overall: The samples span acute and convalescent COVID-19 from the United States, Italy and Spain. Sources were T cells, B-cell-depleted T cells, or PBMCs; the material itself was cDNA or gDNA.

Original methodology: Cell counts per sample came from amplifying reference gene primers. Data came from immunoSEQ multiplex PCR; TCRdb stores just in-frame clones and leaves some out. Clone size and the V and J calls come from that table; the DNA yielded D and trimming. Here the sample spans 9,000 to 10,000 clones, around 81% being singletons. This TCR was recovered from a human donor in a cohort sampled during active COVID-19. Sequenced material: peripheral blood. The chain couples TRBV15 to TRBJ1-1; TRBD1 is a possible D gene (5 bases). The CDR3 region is CATSRDLKGGDTEAFF. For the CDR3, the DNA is TGTGCCACCAGCAGAGACTTGAAAGGAGGGGACACTGAAGCTTTCTTT.